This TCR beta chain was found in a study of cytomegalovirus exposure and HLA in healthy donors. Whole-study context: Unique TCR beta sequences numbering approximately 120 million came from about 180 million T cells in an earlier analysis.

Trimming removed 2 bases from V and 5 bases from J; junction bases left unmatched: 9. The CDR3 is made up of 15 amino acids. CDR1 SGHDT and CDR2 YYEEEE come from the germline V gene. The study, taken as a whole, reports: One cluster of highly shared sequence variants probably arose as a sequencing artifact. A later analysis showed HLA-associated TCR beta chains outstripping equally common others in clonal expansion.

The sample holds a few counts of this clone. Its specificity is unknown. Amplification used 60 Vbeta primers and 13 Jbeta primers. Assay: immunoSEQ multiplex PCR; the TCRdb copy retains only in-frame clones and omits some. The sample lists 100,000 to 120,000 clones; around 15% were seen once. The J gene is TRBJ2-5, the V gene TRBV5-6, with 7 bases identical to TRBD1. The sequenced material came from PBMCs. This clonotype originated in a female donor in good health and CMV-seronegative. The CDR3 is CASSFVTGHGETQYF. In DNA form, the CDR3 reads TGTGCCAGCAGCTTCGTGACAGGGCACGGTGAGACCCAGTACTTC.